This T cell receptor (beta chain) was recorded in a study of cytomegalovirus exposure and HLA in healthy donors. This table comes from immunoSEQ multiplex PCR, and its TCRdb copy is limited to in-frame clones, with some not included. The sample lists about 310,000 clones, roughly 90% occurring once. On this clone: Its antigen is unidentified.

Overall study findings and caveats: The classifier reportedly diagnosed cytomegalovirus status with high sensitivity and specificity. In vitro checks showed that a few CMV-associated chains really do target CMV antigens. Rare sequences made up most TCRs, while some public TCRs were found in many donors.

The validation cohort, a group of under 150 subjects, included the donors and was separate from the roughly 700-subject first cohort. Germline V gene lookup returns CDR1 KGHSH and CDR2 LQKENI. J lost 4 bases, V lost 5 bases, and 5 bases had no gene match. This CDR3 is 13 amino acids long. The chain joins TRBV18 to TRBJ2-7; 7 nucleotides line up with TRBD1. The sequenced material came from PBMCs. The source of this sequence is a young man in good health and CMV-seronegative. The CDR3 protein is CASSSTGKYEQYF. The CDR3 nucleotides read TGTGCCAGCTCATCGACAGGGAAGTACGAGCAGTACTTC.